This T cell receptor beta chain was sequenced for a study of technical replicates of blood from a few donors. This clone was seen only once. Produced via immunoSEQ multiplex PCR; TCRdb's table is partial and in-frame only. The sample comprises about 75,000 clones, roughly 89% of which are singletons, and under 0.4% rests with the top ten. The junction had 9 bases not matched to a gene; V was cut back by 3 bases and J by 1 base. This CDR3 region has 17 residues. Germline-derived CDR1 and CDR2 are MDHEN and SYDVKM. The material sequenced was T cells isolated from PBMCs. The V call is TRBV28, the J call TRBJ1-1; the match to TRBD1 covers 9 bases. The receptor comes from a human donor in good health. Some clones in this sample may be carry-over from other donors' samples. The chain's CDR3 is CASSFGTGKVANTEAFF. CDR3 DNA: TGTGCCAGCAGTTTCGGGACAGGGAAAGTGGCGAACACTGAAGCTTTCTTT.